This is a list of T cell receptor beta chains from one sample in a study of OX40 agonist ivuxolimab in advanced cancers. Profiled with immunoSEQ multiplex PCR; TCRdb holds only in-frame clones, not every one. The sample holds 100,000 to 110,000 clones, 91% seen once. The source was CD4+ or CD8+ T cells sorted from blood, collected in a trial of the OX40 agonist ivuxolimab. All receptors come from an adult with an advanced solid tumor such as melanoma, head and neck, liver or kidney cancer. Both conserved end residues are part of each CDR3. The order of the fields is V gene, D gene, clone size, J gene, CDR3 protein, CDR3 DNA. D genes are given only for firm matches. Some rows mark clone size as missing; the rest say once, few, many or name a class of expanded clone.

v_gene: TRBV9
d_gene: NA
abundance: once
j_gene: TRBJ2-5
CDR3aa: CASSLQPGIRGETQYF
CDR3nt: TGTGCCAGCAGCCTCCAACCCGGGATCCGAGGAGAGACCCAGTACTTC

v_gene: TRBV7-3
d_gene: TRBD1
abundance: NA
j_gene: TRBJ2-3
CDR3aa: CASSSGDRGLDTQYF
CDR3nt: TGTGCCAGCAGCTCGGGGGACAGGGGGCTTGATACGCAGTATTTT

v_gene: TRBV29-1
d_gene: NA
abundance: NA
j_gene: TRBJ2-3
CDR3aa: CSVVGISTDTQYF
CDR3nt: TGCAGCGTTGTAGGGATATCCACAGATACGCAGTATTTT

v_gene: TRBV4-3
d_gene: NA
abundance: NA
j_gene: TRBJ2-7
CDR3aa: CASSQEVVAYEQYF
CDR3nt: TGCGCCAGCAGCCAAGAGGTGGTAGCTTACGAGCAGTACTTC

v_gene: TRBV9
d_gene: TRBD2
abundance: NA
j_gene: TRBJ2-1
CDR3aa: CASSGLAGGVYEQFF
CDR3nt: TGTGCCAGCAGCGGACTAGCGGGAGGGGTGTATGAGCAGTTCTTC

v_gene: TRBV5-8
d_gene: NA
abundance: NA
j_gene: TRBJ1-5
CDR3aa: CASSLVGANQPQHF
CDR3nt: TGTGCCAGCAGCTTGGTGGGCGCAAATCAGCCCCAGCATTTT

v_gene: TRBV28
d_gene: NA
abundance: NA
j_gene: TRBJ2-7
CDR3aa: CASRGLYYEQYF
CDR3nt: TGTGCCAGCCGGGGACTTTACTACGAGCAGTACTTC

v_gene: TRBV5-1
d_gene: TRBD1
abundance: NA
j_gene: TRBJ2-7
CDR3aa: CASTRGQGAWEQYF
CDR3nt: TGCGCCAGCACGCGGGGACAGGGGGCCTGGGAGCAGTACTTC

v_gene: TRBV7-9
d_gene: NA
abundance: NA
j_gene: TRBJ2-3
CDR3aa: CASSLGPGLPSGTQYF
CDR3nt: TGTGCCAGCAGCCTCGGGCCGGGACTTCCCTCGGGTACGCAGTATTTT

v_gene: TRBV19
d_gene: NA
abundance: NA
j_gene: TRBJ1-5
CDR3aa: CASNYGQVNQPQHF
CDR3nt: TGTGCCAGTAACTATGGGCAGGTCAATCAGCCCCAGCATTTT

v_gene: TRBV28
d_gene: NA
abundance: NA
j_gene: TRBJ1-1
CDR3aa: CAAGGAAFF
CDR3nt: TGTGCTGCGGGGGGGGCGGCTTTCTTT